The clone carrying this TCR beta chain was found a few times. PCR involved 60 Vbeta and 13 Jbeta primers. In the authors' methods: Among the unique TCR beta chains that a later analysis counted, about 86 million in all, roughly 11 million were shared. Measured with immunoSEQ multiplex PCR; TCRdb has only the in-frame clones, and not every one. V and J calls and clone size are those listed in that table; D and trimming were worked out from the DNA. The table has roughly 110,000 clones, 65% to 80% seen once. This specimen comes from a study of cytomegalovirus exposure and HLA in healthy donors. Study in general: Some 90 million unique TCRs from HLA-typed donors were held in an early data release.

What was sequenced was PBMCs. The receptor's source is a man between 60 and 75 years old in good health and CMV-seronegative.

The CDR3: CATGGSGGVQETQYF. The CDR3 nucleotides are TGTGCCACGGGGGGAAGCGGGGGGGTGCAAGAGACCCAGTACTTC. The gene calls are TRBV28 and TRBJ2-5, with 10 bases fitting TRBD2. The J segment lost 2 bases and the V segment lost 10 bases, leaving 10 bases of the junction unmatched. Germline V gives CDR1 MDHEN, CDR2 SYDVKM. The CDR3 is 15 amino acids.